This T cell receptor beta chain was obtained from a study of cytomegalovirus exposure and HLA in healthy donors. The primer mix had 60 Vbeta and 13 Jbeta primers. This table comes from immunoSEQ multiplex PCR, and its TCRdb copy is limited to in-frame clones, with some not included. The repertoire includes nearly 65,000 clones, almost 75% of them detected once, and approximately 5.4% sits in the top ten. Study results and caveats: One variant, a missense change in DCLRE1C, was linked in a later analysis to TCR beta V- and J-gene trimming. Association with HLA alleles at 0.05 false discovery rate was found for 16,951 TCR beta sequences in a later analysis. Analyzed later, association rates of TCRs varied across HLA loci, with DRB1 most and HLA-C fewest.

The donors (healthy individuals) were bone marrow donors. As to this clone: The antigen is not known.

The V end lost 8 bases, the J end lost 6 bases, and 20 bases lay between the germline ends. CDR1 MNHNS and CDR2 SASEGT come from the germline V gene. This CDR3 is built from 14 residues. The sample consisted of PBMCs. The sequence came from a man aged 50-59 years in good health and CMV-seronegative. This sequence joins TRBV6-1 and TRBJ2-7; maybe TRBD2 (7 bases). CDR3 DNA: TGTGCCAGCTCAGTTGGGGGGGCGGAACCCGAGCAGTACTTC. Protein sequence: CASSVGGAEPEQYF.